Each of the 18 T cell receptor beta chains below was sequenced from the same sample in a study of identical twins. TCRdb reprocessed the 5' RACE reads with MiXCR, giving one entry per CDR3 protein. Among about 530,000 distinct CDR3 sequences, about a fifth were seen once, and the ten largest hold approximately 0.52%. This sample was shared with a second study, whose subject was yellow fever vaccine responses in identical twins.

The sample consisted of CD4+ T cells sorted from blood. The receptor source for this set is a young woman in good health.

This clonotype was seen a handful of times. CDR3 region: CASSLATSGSGYEQYF. For the CDR3, the DNA is TGCGCCAGCAGCTTGGCAACTAGCGGGAGTGGTTACGAGCAGTACTTC. The chain combines TRBV5-1 with TRBJ2-7; 11 bases match TRBD2. The CDR3 is made up of 16 amino acids. Germline V gives CDR1 SGHRS, CDR2 YFSETQ. V trimming: 0 bases; J trimming: 4 bases; junction bases outside the gene matches: 6.

The chain combines TRBV20-1 with TRBJ1-2; tentatively, D is TRBD1 (5 bases). Germline V gene lookup returns CDR1 DFQATT and CDR2 SNEGSKA (reference sequence). Trimming removed 3 bases at V and 7 bases at J, with 15 bases between. The CDR3 is 13 amino acids. The CDR3 loop reads CSASAQGSGGYTF. CDR3 nucleotide sequence: TGCAGTGCTAGTGCGCAGGGTAGCGGTGGCTACACCTTC.

This clonotype was detected a few times. The genes are TRBV6-5 and TRBJ2-5, with 12 bases lining up with TRBD1. The CDR3 covers 16 residues. After removal of 4 bases from V and 5 bases from J, the junction contained 8 bases not matched to a gene. Germline assignment: CDR1 MNHEY and CDR2 SVGAGI. CDR3 nucleotide sequence: TGTGCCAGCAGTTCCCGGGACAGGGGGCTATCGGAGACCCAGTACTTC. It is translated as CASSSRDRGLSETQYF.

In its sample, this clonotype was seen a few times. The chain carries TRBV6-1 and TRBJ1-3; D remains ambiguous. The V end lost 7 bases, the J end lost 1 base, and 11 bases lay between the germline ends. Germline V CDR1 and CDR2: MNHNS, SASEGT. This CDR3 is 14 amino acids long. The CDR3 loop reads CASTRTVSGNTIYF. The CDR3 coding sequence is TGTGCCAGCACCCGGACGGTTTCTGGAAACACCATATATTTT.

The sample holds many counts of this clonotype. The genes are TRBV6-5 and TRBJ2-7, with TRBD2 identical over 14 bases. This CDR3 is built from 16 residues. After removal of 4 bases from V and 4 bases from J, the junction contained 6 bases not matched to a gene. Germline lookup yields CDR1 MNHEY and CDR2 SVGAGI. CDR3 residues: CASSSGLAGVRYEQYF. DNA of the CDR3: TGTGCCAGCAGTTCGGGACTAGCGGGAGTTAGGTACGAGCAGTACTTC.

Only a few counts were recorded for this clonotype. The chain couples TRBV24-1 to TRBJ2-7, with D unresolved. Germline V CDR1 and CDR2: KGHDR, SFDVKD. Trimming cost V 4 bases and J 8 bases, with 14 bases left between them. CDR3 length: 13 residues. The CDR3 nucleotides are TGTGCCACCAGTGACCTCAGCGATGGGAAGCAGTACGTC. This gives the protein CATSDLSDGKQYV.

This clonotype has at least ten counts. This chain joins TRBV6-2 or TRBV6-3 and TRBJ2-7; D remains unclear. Germline assignment: CDR1 MNHEY and CDR2 SVGEGT. This CDR3 has 12 amino acids. V dropped 4 bases and J dropped 0 bases, with 4 bases sitting between them. The CDR3: CASSSRSYEQYV. CDR3 sequence (DNA): TGTGCCAGCAGTTCCCGCTCCTACGAGCAGTACGTC.

The chain combines TRBV5-1 with TRBJ2-3; maybe TRBD1 (5 bases). Trimming pared 0 bases from V and 2 bases from J, leaving 10 bases between. The CDR3 spans 15 residues. CDR1 and CDR2 (germline): SGHRS, YFSETQ. As DNA, the CDR3 is TGCGCCAGCAGCTTGGACAGGTACGACACAGATACGCAGTATTTT. This gives the protein CASSLDRYDTDTQYF.

The sample holds a few counts of this clonotype. This chain links TRBV2 with TRBJ2-2, with D hard to call. Germline V gene data show CDR1 as SNHLY and CDR2 as FYNNEI. The V end was cut by 8 bases, the J end by 3 bases, with 13 bases between. CDR3 size: 14 residues. CDR3 region: CASGRTRDTGELFF. In nucleotides, the CDR3 is TGTGCCAGCGGCCGGACCCGGGACACCGGGGAGCTGTTTTTT.

This clonotype was counted between two and nine times. CDR3: CASSVQGLSGNTIYF. Written as DNA, the CDR3 is TGTGCCAGCAGCGTCCAGGGACTCTCTGGAAACACCATATATTTT. This chain links TRBV9 with TRBJ1-3; the D gene is possibly TRBD1 (5 bases). Germline V gene lookup returns CDR1 SGDLS and CDR2 YYNGEE. CDR3 length equals 15 residues. V lost 2 bases and J lost 0, with 9 bases in between.

This chain joins TRBV20-1 and TRBJ1-5, with D possibly matching TRBD1 (6 bases). The ends were cut back, 6 bases at V and 1 base at J, with 16 bases in the middle. The CDR3 spans 15 residues. The germline V gene encodes CDR1 DFQATT and CDR2 SNEGSKA (reference sequence). The DNA for the CDR3 is TGCAGTGCGCTCGGGGGGCGAGGGAGCAATCAGCCCCAGCATTTT. This gives the protein CSALGGRGSNQPQHF.

Remarks on this clonotype: One end of the junction fails to match germline, which may point to a read error. As DNA, the CDR3 is TGTGCCAGCAGTCAAGCGGGAGGGCCCTACAATGAGCAGTTCTTC. Amino acid sequence: CASSQAGGPYNEQFF. This chain connects TRBV2 to TRBJ2-1, with 10 nucleotides matching TRBD2. Germline CDR1 and CDR2: SNHLY and FYNNEI. The CDR3 extends over 15 amino acids. Full variable domain (outside the CDR3, taken from reference TRBV2 and TRBJ2-1): EPEVTQTPSHQVTQMGQEVILRCVPISNHLYFYWYRQILGQKVEFLVSFYNNEISEKSEIFDDQFSVERPDGSNFTLKIRSTKLEDSAMYFCASSQAGGPYNEQFFGPGTRLTVL.

As DNA, the CDR3 is TGTGCCAGCAGTAGCGGGACAGTAGATACGCAGTATTTT. Its translation is CASSSGTVDTQYF. The chain recombines TRBV6-1 with TRBJ2-3, with D perhaps assigned TRBD1 or TRBD2 (7 bases each). The ends were cut back, 5 bases at V and 5 bases at J, with 11 bases in the middle. The CDR3 totals 13 residues. CDR1 is MNHNS and CDR2 is SASEGT in the germline V gene.

The chain employs TRBV10-3 and TRBJ2-7, with 7 bases aligning to TRBD2. The CDR3 spans 12 residues. The V gene's germline CDR1 is ENHRY and CDR2 SYGVKD. Trimming cost V 7 bases and J 3 bases; bases outside gene matches: 3. The CDR3 DNA follows: TGTGCCATCATGACTAGCAGCTACGAGCAGTACTTC. This sequence encodes CAIMTSSYEQYF.

This clonotype was detected only a few times. J is TRBJ2-5 and V is TRBV28, with D perhaps TRBD1 or TRBD2 (5 bases each). CDR1 MDHEN and CDR2 SYDVKM come from the germline V gene. V was trimmed by 7 bases and J by 5 bases, leaving 20 bases between them. The CDR3 length is 15 residues. CDR3 loop: CASKTPREGGETQYF. The DNA of the CDR3 is TGTGCCAGCAAAACCCCCAGGGAAGGAGGTGAGACCCAGTACTTC.

J is TRBJ2-7 and V is TRBV27; TRBD2 aligns across 7 bases. V trimming: 4 bases; J trimming: 3 bases; junction bases outside the gene matches: 9. Germline V CDR1 and CDR2: MNHEY, SMNVEV (reference sequence). This CDR3 comprises 15 residues. CDR3 nucleotide sequence: TGTGCCAGCAGTTCGGCGGGAGCCTCCCTCTACGAGCAGTACTTC. This encodes CASSSAGASLYEQYF.

The CDR3: CASSQPGQGIAGYTF. The CDR3 coding sequence is TGCGCCAGCAGCCAACCTGGACAGGGAATAGCTGGCTACACCTTC. The chain is built from TRBV4-1 and TRBJ1-2; 8 positions agree with TRBD1. The germline V gene has CDR1 MGHRA and CDR2 YSYEKL. Trimming took 2 bases from V and 7 from J; bases not matched to a gene: 9. The CDR3 spans 15 residues.

This clonotype was seen only a few times. CDR3 in DNA: TGTGCCACCAGCTCCCGAAGGCTCGGGGGGAACACTGAAGCTTTCTTT. Amino acids: CATSSRRLGGNTEAFF. This chain uses TRBV24-1 with TRBJ1-1, with TRBD1 as a possible D gene (5 bases). V was clipped by 7 bases and J by 1 base, with 18 bases between them. Looked up from germline, CDR1 is KGHDR and CDR2 is SFDVKD. The CDR3 consists of 16 residues.